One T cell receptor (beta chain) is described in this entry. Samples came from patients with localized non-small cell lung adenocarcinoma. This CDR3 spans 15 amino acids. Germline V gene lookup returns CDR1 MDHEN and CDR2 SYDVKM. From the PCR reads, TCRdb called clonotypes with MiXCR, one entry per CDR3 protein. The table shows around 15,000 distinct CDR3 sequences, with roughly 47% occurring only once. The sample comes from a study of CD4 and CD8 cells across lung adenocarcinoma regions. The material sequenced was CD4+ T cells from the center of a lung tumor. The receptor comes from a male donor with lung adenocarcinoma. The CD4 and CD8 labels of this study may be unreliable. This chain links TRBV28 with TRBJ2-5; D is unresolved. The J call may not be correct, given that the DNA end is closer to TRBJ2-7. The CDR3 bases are TGTGCCAGCAGTTTGAAAAAGTCCCCTTTCTACGAGCAGTACTTC. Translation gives CASSLKKSPFYEQYF.